The rows below give T cell receptor beta chains drawn from one sample of a study of shared clonotypes between healthy human individuals. The repertoire was sequenced with immunoSEQ multiplex PCR; TCRdb's copy has only in-frame clones and lacks some. The repertoire holds under 2,000,000 clones, with roughly 95% as singletons. The sequenced material came from naive CD8+ T cells sorted from blood. These receptors were taken from a man younger than 35 in good health. Both conserved end residues are part of each CDR3. D genes are given only for firm matches. Clone size is given for some rows only: seen once, a few or many times, or a class if the clone is expanded.

TRBV6-5,TRBJ2-6,-,once,TGTGCCAGCAGTTCCGCCCTCTCTGGGGCCAACGTCCTGACTTTC,CASSSALSGANVLTF
TRBV11-3,TRBJ2-7,-,-,TGTGCCAGCAGCTTATCGGTGGGAAACGAGCAGTACTTC,CASSLSVGNEQYF
TRBV19,TRBJ2-7,-,-,TGTGCCAGTAGTAAACAGGGATCCGAGCAGTACTTC,CASSKQGSEQYF
TRBV5-8,TRBJ2-5,TRBD1,-,TGTGCCAGCAGCCCCAGGGGGCTGCAAGAGACCCAGTACTTC,CASSPRGLQETQYF
TRBV5-6,TRBJ2-1,TRBD2,-,TGTGCCAGCAGCAACCGGGACTACTATTACAATGAGCAGTTCTTC,CASSNRDYYYNEQFF
TRBV19,TRBJ2-1,-,-,TGTGCCAGTAGTATAGCCCCCGGGGACAATGAGCAGTTCTTC,CASSIAPGDNEQFF
TRBV5-1,TRBJ2-7,-,-,TGCGCCAGCAGCCCCGGTAGGCCTTACGAGCAGTACTTC,CASSPGRPYEQYF
TRBV4-3,TRBJ2-5,-,-,TGCGCCAGCAGCCAAGATGTACCGGGGTGGGAGACCCAGTACTTC,CASSQDVPGWETQYF
TRBV7-9,TRBJ2-1,-,-,TGTGCCAGCAGCCGGCGGGAAAACCCCTACAATGAGCAGTTCTTC,CASSRRENPYNEQFF
TRBV6-5,TRBJ2-7,-,-,TGTGCCAGCAGTTACTCGCAGGTTCTCACCTACGAGCAGTACTTC,CASSYSQVLTYEQYF
TRBV10-3,TRBJ2-5,-,-,TGTGCCATCGGGGAAGGGGGGAACCTCCAAGAGACCCAGTACTTC,CAIGEGGNLQETQYF
TRBV7-9,TRBJ2-7,-,-,TGTGCCAGCAGCAACGTGGACTACGAGCAGTACTTC,CASSNVDYEQYF
TRBV27,TRBJ2-7,-,-,TGTGCCAGCAGCCCCGGGCCGACCGGGCTTGCCTACGAGCAGTACTTC,CASSPGPTGLAYEQYF
TRBV14,TRBJ2-5,-,-,TGTGCCAGCAGCCAAGATTTACCCGTACAAGAGACCCAGTACTTC,CASSQDLPVQETQYF
TRBV27,TRBJ1-2,TRBD1,-,TGTGCCAGCAGCAGACAGGGGGCGGACTATGGCTACACCTTC,CASSRQGADYGYTF
TRBV5-1,TRBJ2-2,-,-,TGCGCCAGCAGCACCTACGGATACACCGGGGAGCTGTTTTTT,CASSTYGYTGELFF
TRBV5-6,TRBJ2-1,-,-,TGTGCCAGCAGCTTGTGGCTAGCGCCAGACAATGAGCAGTTCTTC,CASSLWLAPDNEQFF
TRBV4-1,TRBJ2-1,-,once,TGCGCCAGCGGTGGGTTGGAGAATGAGCAGTTCTTC,CASGGLENEQFF
TRBV5-5,TRBJ2-5,-,-,TGTGCCAGCAGCTTGGGGACACAACTTGCCCAAGAGACCCAGTACTTC,CASSLGTQLAQETQYF
TRBV6-5,TRBJ2-7,-,once,TGTGCCAGCAGTTATGGCGGAGGGGTTTCCTACGAGCAGTACTTC,CASSYGGGVSYEQYF
TRBV5-4,TRBJ1-5,-,-,TGTGCCAGCAGCGAGGGACCTTATAGCAATCAGCCCCAGCATTTT,CASSEGPYSNQPQHF
TRBV27,TRBJ1-5,-,-,TGTGCCAGCAGTTTACAGGGGAATCAGCCCCAGCATTTT,CASSLQGNQPQHF
TRBV2,TRBJ1-1,TRBD1,-,TGTGCCAGCAGTGTCGGGACAGACATGAACACTGAAGCTTTCTTT,CASSVGTDMNTEAFF
TRBV5-6,TRBJ2-6,-,-,TGTGCCAGCAGCTTGGTTTACTTAAGCTCTGGGGCCAACGTCCTGACTTTC,CASSLVYLSSGANVLTF
TRBV4-1,TRBJ1-2,TRBD1,-,TGCGCCAGCAGCCGGGAGTGGGGACAGGGGAGCGGCTACACCTTC,CASSREWGQGSGYTF
TRBV2,TRBJ1-2,-,-,TGTGCCAGCAGTCACAGCCTTAGCTACACCTTC,CASSHSLSYTF
TRBV13,TRBJ2-5,-,-,TGTGCCAGCAGTCCGGGACCTCGGACATACACCCAGTACTTC,CASSPGPRTYTQYF
TRBV28,TRBJ1-3,-,-,TGTGCCAGTAAAATCCCGGGACTCTTTGGAAACACCATATATTTT,CASKIPGLFGNTIYF
TRBV5-8,TRBJ2-3,-,-,TGTGCCAGCAGCCTAGATACGCAGTATTTT,CASSLDTQYF
TRBV6-4,TRBJ2-1,-,-,TGTGCCAGCAGTGACTCAGGGAGAGTGCCCTACAATGAGCAGTTCTTC,CASSDSGRVPYNEQFF
TRBV21-1,TRBJ2-7,-,-,TGTGCCAGCAGCTCCCGGGACAGGGGGCTGGGGTACGAGCAGTACTTC,CASSSRDRGLGYEQYF
TRBV10-1,TRBJ1-6,-,-,TGCGCCAGCAGTGTGAGGACAACATCACCCCTCCACTTT,CASSVRTTSPLHF
TRBV5-1,TRBJ1-1,-,-,TGCGCCAGCAGCTCAAGACAGACTGAAGCTTTCTTT,CASSSRQTEAFF
TRBV4-2,TRBJ2-5,TRBD2,-,TGTGCCAGCAGCCAAGAGAGCCTAGCGGGGGCCTTACAAGAGACCCAGTACTTC,CASSQESLAGALQETQYF
TRBV18,TRBJ2-1,-,-,TGTGCCAGCTCACCACCGGCCGCTATCTCCTACAATGAGCAGTTCTTC,CASSPPAAISYNEQFF
TRBV5-4,TRBJ2-3,TRBD1,-,TGTGCCAGCGGCAGACAGGGCTCCACAGATACGCAGTATTTT,CASGRQGSTDTQYF
TRBV5-6,TRBJ1-6,-,-,TGTGCCAGCAGCTTGACGGGGAGCTCCTATAATTCACCCCTCCACTTT,CASSLTGSSYNSPLHF
TRBV4-3,TRBJ2-3,-,-,TGCGCCAGCAGCCAAGATCTCGGAGGACTTGCAGATACGCAGTATTTT,CASSQDLGGLADTQYF
TRBV10-1,TRBJ2-6,-,-,TGCGCCAGCAGTGACGGCCGCTCTGGGGCCAACGTCCTGACTTTC,CASSDGRSGANVLTF
TRBV5-1,TRBJ2-7,-,once,TGCGCCAGCAGCTCCGGAGAGGGCCTGGACGAGCAGTACTTC,CASSSGEGLDEQYF
TRBV4-3,TRBJ2-3,-,-,TGCGCCAGCAGCCAAGATCGACTGGCGGGATTCACAGATACGCAGTATTTT,CASSQDRLAGFTDTQYF
TRBV5-4,TRBJ2-3,TRBD1,-,TGTGCCAGCAGCGATGATGGACAGGGGGTCACAGATACGCAGTATTTT,CASSDDGQGVTDTQYF
TRBV4-1,TRBJ1-4,-,-,TGCGCCAGCAGCCAAGATCCAAGTGAAAAACTGTTTTTT,CASSQDPSEKLFF